These 27 T cell receptor beta chains were all obtained from the same sample, sequenced in a study of T cells in Graves' hyperthyroidism and ophthalmopathy. RNA transcripts gave rise to amplified TCR beta CDR3 regions. A first-round RT-PCR of the TCR CDR3 used the HTBI primer set. Using its own MiXCR run on the multiplex PCR reads, TCRdb lists one record per CDR3 protein. The profile shows about 610,000 distinct CDR3 sequences, approximately 44% of them singletons. What was sequenced was peripheral blood or thyroid tissue (not recorded which). Receptors originate from a woman aged 18-35 years with Graves' hyperthyroidism.

This clonotype was detected ten times or more. The gene calls are TRBV7-8 and TRBJ1-1, with D unresolved. Germline CDR1 SGHVS, CDR2 FQNEAQ. V gave up 2 bases and J gave up 4 bases, with 11 bases separating them. The CDR3 length is 14 residues. CDR3 residues: CASSLLQFTTEAFF. DNA for the CDR3: TGTGCCAGCAGCTTACTTCAGTTCACCACTGAAGCTTTCTTT.

The chain is built from TRBV7-3 and TRBJ2-5; TRBD1 agrees at 7 bases. With 4 bases clipped from V and 2 bases from J, the junction kept 4 bases outside the gene matches. Germline lookup yields CDR1 SGHTA and CDR2 FQGTGA. The CDR3 is 14 amino acids. CDR3 DNA sequence: TGTGCCAGCAGCTCCGGACAGGAACAAGAGACCCAGTACTTC. Its protein product is CASSSGQEQETQYF.

This clonotype was recorded many times. This may come from a read error, since a much larger clone is one base off. This sequence joins TRBV9 and TRBJ1-2, with 7 bases matching TRBD1. CDR3 size: 11 residues. Germline CDR1 reads SGDLS; CDR2 reads YYNGEE. J gave up 4 bases and V 6 bases, and 0 bases lay outside the gene matches. The DNA of the CDR3 is TGTGCCAGCAACAGGGGCTATGGCTACACCTTC. Amino acids: CASNRGYGYTF.

This clonotype has ten or more counts. V usage is TRBV6-1 and J usage is TRBJ1-5; 8 nucleotides line up with TRBD1. Per germline, CDR1 MNHNS and CDR2 SASEGT. The V gene end was trimmed by 5 bases and the J gene end by 7 bases; junction bases not matched to a gene: 10. CDR3 length: 15 amino acids. This CDR3 reads CASSPGQGGRQPQHF. Here the CDR3 DNA reads TGTGCCAGCAGTCCTGGACAGGGTGGGCGGCAGCCCCAGCATTTT.

In its sample, this clonotype was seen once. The chain joins TRBV2 to TRBJ2-5, with D possibly matching TRBD2 (6 bases). V was clipped by 6 bases and J by 1 base, with 9 bases between them. CDR1 and CDR2 (germline): SNHLY, FYNNEI. The CDR3 consists of 13 residues. The CDR3 coding sequence is TGTGCCAGCAGCCGGGGGTTCCAAGAGACCCAGTACTTC. Amino acids: CASSRGFQETQYF. Full variable domain (rest looked up from reference TRBV2 and TRBJ2-5): EPEVTQTPSHQVTQMGQEVILRCVPISNHLYFYWYRQILGQKVEFLVSFYNNEISEKSEIFDDQFSVERPDGSNFTLKIRSTKLEDSAMYFCASSRGFQETQYFGPGTRLLVL.

A few counts support this clonotype. The V gene is TRBV3-1, the J gene TRBJ2-2; no reliable D call. The germline V gene has CDR1 LGHDT and CDR2 YNNKEL (reference sequence). The CDR3 runs 15 residues. The V and J ends lost 6 bases and 1 base respectively, with 12 bases between them. The DNA for the CDR3 is TGTGCCAGCAGACACCTGTCGGGGAACACCGGGGAGCTGTTTTTT. Its translation is CASRHLSGNTGELFF. Supplemented by reference TRBV3-1 and TRBJ2-2, the full variable domain reads DTAVSQTPKYLVTQMGNDKSIKCEQNLGHDTMYWYKQDSKKFLKIMFSYNNKELIINETVPNRFSPKSPDKAHLNLHINSLELGDSAVYFCASRHLSGNTGELFFGEGSRLTVL.

This clonotype has a count of ten or more. The rearrangement links TRBV5-5 to TRBJ1-2, with 9 bases that match TRBD1. V lost 5 bases, J lost 3 bases, and 17 bases stayed unmatched. This CDR3 comprises 18 residues. Germline-derived CDR1 and CDR2 are SGHKS and YYEKEE (reference sequence). This CDR3 is CASSPTPGQGQWDYGYTF. In nucleotides, the CDR3 is TGTGCCAGCAGTCCGACTCCGGGACAGGGCCAATGGGACTATGGCTACACCTTC.

About this clonotype: A much larger clone is a single base away; this may be a read error. The CDR3 protein is CASSLEDQGPETQYF. The CDR3 nucleotides are TGTGCCAGCAGTTTAGAGGATCAGGGTCCAGAGACCCAGTACTTC. The chain links TRBV12-3 or TRBV12-4 to TRBJ2-5, with D tentatively TRBD1 (5 bases). V lost 1 base and J 4 bases, leaving 13 bases between the germline ends. The CDR3 spans 15 residues.

As for this clonotype: With a much larger clone just one base away, this may be a read error. J is TRBJ2-7 and V is TRBV5-5; 11 bases fit TRBD2. This CDR3 has 16 amino acids. The germline V gene encodes CDR1 SGHKS and CDR2 YYEKEE (reference sequence). The DNA of the CDR3 is TGTGCCTGCAGCCGTTCCCGACTAGCGGGATTGTACGAGCAGTACTTC. This codes for CACSRSRLAGLYEQYF.

This clonotype was picked up many times. The rearrangement uses TRBV10-2 and TRBJ2-5, with 7 nucleotides matching TRBD2. Trimming took 0 bases from V and 2 from J; bases not matched to a gene: 3. This CDR3 spans 15 amino acids. Germline loops: CDR1 WSHSY, CDR2 SAAADI. The CDR3 reads CASSESGGRQETQYF. The CDR3 nucleotides read TGCGCCAGCAGTGAGTCTGGCGGGAGACAAGAGACCCAGTACTTC.

This clonotype was detected ten times or more. V gene TRBV11-2 combines with J gene TRBJ2-7; tentatively, D is TRBD2 (6 bases). V shed 5 bases and J shed 4 bases, with 15 bases lying between them. The CDR3 covers 14 residues. CDR1 is SGHAT, CDR2 FQNNGV, per germline. CDR3 in DNA: TGTGCCAGCAGCACCCCCGGCGGGGATTACGAGCAGTACTTC. Translating it yields CASSTPGGDYEQYF.

The genes are TRBV9 and TRBJ2-5; maybe TRBD2 (6 bases). The CDR3 sequence is 14 residues long. The V and J ends lost 4 bases and 9 bases respectively, with 19 bases between them. In germline, CDR1 is SGDLS, CDR2 YYNGEE. CDR3 sequence reads: CASSPPSGEDAQYF. CDR3 nucleotide sequence: TGTGCCAGCAGCCCTCCTTCGGGGGAAGACGCCCAGTACTTC.

Regarding this clonotype: Being one base from a much bigger clone, this may be a read error. The rearrangement links TRBV6-1 to TRBJ1-2; D unresolved. The V gene's germline CDR1 is MNHNS and CDR2 SASEGT. Trimming pared 3 bases from V and 9 bases from J, leaving 8 bases between. CDR3 size: 11 residues. The CDR3 spells CASSEWYSYTF. The CDR3 region has the DNA TGTGCCAGCAGTGAGTGGTATAGCTACACCTTC.

The V call is TRBV15, the J call TRBJ2-7; 8 bases map to TRBD1. This CDR3 comprises 13 residues. J gave up 3 bases and V 4 bases, and 2 bases lay outside the gene matches. Germline V gene lookup returns CDR1 LNHNV and CDR2 YYDKDF (reference sequence). The CDR3 here is CATSTDRGYEQYF. For the CDR3, the DNA is TGTGCCACCAGCACAGACAGGGGCTACGAGCAGTACTTC.

The chain has TRBV12-3 or TRBV12-4 and TRBJ2-2; 11 nucleotides agree with TRBD2. Trimming took 7 bases from V and 6 from J; bases not matched to a gene: 7. CDR3 length: 15 residues. The CDR3 DNA follows: TGTGCCAGCATCTTGACTAGCGGGGAGTCCGGGGAGCTGTTTTTT. As protein: CASILTSGESGELFF.

This chain links TRBV10-3 with TRBJ1-2; TRBD1 matches 9 bases. The CDR3 has 14 residues. Per germline, CDR1 ENHRY and CDR2 SYGVKD. V lost 7 bases to trimming and J lost 6 bases; unmatched junction nucleotides: 9. The CDR3 sequence is CAITAGWTGDGYTF. The CDR3 coding sequence is TGTGCCATCACGGCGGGGTGGACAGGGGATGGCTACACCTTC.

On this clonotype: Germline is not matched at one junction end, which may reflect a read error. J is TRBJ1-2 and V is TRBV6-1, with 8 bases aligning to TRBD1. The CDR3 extends over 14 amino acids. CDR1 MNHNS and CDR2 SASEGT come from the germline V gene. CDR3 in DNA: TGTGCCATCAGTGAAGCGACAGGGGTACATGGCTACACCTTC. Encoded protein: CAISEATGVHGYTF.

This rearrangement joins TRBV29-1 to TRBJ1-5, with D hard to call. The CDR3 sequence is 13 residues long. The ends were cut back, 8 bases at V and 1 base at J, with 12 bases in the middle. CDR1 and CDR2 from the germline V gene are SQVTM and ANQGSEA. The CDR3 protein is CSLADNSNQPQHF. The CDR3 DNA follows: TGCAGCTTAGCCGACAACAGCAATCAGCCCCAGCATTTT.

The rearrangement links TRBV13 to TRBJ2-7; possible D gene TRBD2, 6 bases. CDR1 and CDR2 (germline): PRHDT, FYEKMQ (reference sequence). V was clipped by 4 bases and J by 7 bases, with 26 bases between them. This CDR3 has 17 residues. The CDR3 DNA reads TGTGCCAGCAGCTCAGTAGGACTAACTCGGTCGTACAATGAGCAGTACTTC. As protein: CASSSVGLTRSYNEQYF.

Ten or more counts support this clonotype. The rearrangement joins TRBV12-3 or TRBV12-4 to TRBJ1-3; 7 bases agree with TRBD1. This CDR3 contains 16 residues. The J segment lost 6 bases and the V segment lost 5 bases, leaving 13 bases of the junction unmatched. CDR3 residues: CASSPMGTEWPNTIYF. In DNA, the CDR3 is TGTGCCAGCAGTCCAATGGGGACAGAGTGGCCAAACACCATATATTTT.

This clonotype was seen a few times. The rearrangement links TRBV4-1 to TRBJ2-7; 9 nucleotides agree with TRBD2. This CDR3 has 17 amino acids. With V trimmed by 4 bases and J by 7 bases, 17 bases remained unmatched. Germline CDR1 reads MGHRA; CDR2 reads YSYEKL. Here the CDR3 DNA reads TGCGCCAGCAGCCTCGACAGATGGGCGGGAGGGCCCGGGGAGCAGTACTTC. Protein product: CASSLDRWAGGPGEQYF.

This clonotype occurred many times. V is TRBV2 and J is TRBJ1-1, with D possibly matching TRBD1 (5 bases). The CDR3 length is 12 residues. V lost 7 bases to trimming and J lost 6 bases, with 12 bases between them. Germline V gene data show CDR1 as SNHLY and CDR2 as FYNNEI. For the CDR3, the DNA is TGTGCCAGCAATCAGGGAGATCCTGAAGCTTTCTTT. It encodes CASNQGDPEAFF. The full variable domain, its missing parts supplied by reference TRBV2 and TRBJ1-1, is EPEVTQTPSHQVTQMGQEVILRCVPISNHLYFYWYRQILGQKVEFLVSFYNNEISEKSEIFDDQFSVERPDGSNFTLKIRSTKLEDSAMYFCASNQGDPEAFFGQGTRLTVV.

This clonotype was seen more than once but under ten times. The chain links TRBV2 to TRBJ2-3; 8 bases match TRBD2. This CDR3 region has 14 residues. The germline gives CDR1 SNHLY, CDR2 FYNNEI. After removal of 9 bases from V and 3 bases from J, the junction contained 8 bases not matched to a gene. In DNA form, the CDR3 reads TGTGCCAGTGGAGCGGGAGCCGGGACAGATACGCAGTATTTT. It specifies CASGAGAGTDTQYF.

The rearrangement uses TRBV20-1 and TRBJ1-5, with 8 positions matching TRBD1. CDR1 and CDR2 (germline): DFQATT, SNEGSKA (reference sequence). CDR3 length equals 14 residues. V dropped 8 bases and J dropped 8; count of bases not matched to a gene: 14. DNA of the CDR3: TGCAGTCCCTGGAGGACAGGGATCCTTGAGCCCCAGCATTTT. Encoded protein: CSPWRTGILEPQHF.

Many counts were recorded for this clonotype. The DNA for the CDR3 is TGTGCCAGCAGCTCGAGGGGTGCCACTGAAGCTTTCTTT. Its protein product is CASSSRGATEAFF. The rearrangement uses TRBV5-8 and TRBJ1-1; maybe TRBD1 (5 bases). This CDR3 spans 13 amino acids. Trimming shortened V by 3 bases and J by 4 bases, and 10 bases separated the two germline ends. The germline V gene encodes CDR1 SGHTS and CDR2 YDEGEE.

In this sample, this clonotype turned up many times. The chain carries TRBV12-3 or TRBV12-4 and TRBJ1-1; the D is unclear. The CDR3 covers 11 residues. V gave up 4 bases and J gave up 6 bases, with 6 bases separating them. CDR3 loop: CASSSRSEAFF. The CDR3 bases are TGTGCCAGCAGTTCACGGTCTGAAGCTTTCTTT.

This clonotype was found many times. The chain has TRBV10-2 and TRBJ2-6; D remains ambiguous. V shed 6 bases and J shed 1 base, with 4 bases lying between them. CDR3 size: 13 residues. Germline lookup yields CDR1 WSHSY and CDR2 SAAADI. In DNA form, the CDR3 reads TGCGCCAGCAGAGGGTCTGGGGCCAACGTCCTGACTTTC. Its translation is CASRGSGANVLTF.